One and the same sample provided the 10 T cell receptor beta chains below, sequenced in a study of cytomegalovirus exposure and HLA in healthy donors (dated by TCRdb to 2016 to 2017). The library relied on the immunoSEQ multiplex PCR assay. A mixture of 60 forward primers for TCR Vbeta segments and 13 reverse primers for TCR Jbeta segments was used in the multiplex PCR. TCRdb holds this immuneACCESS table with in-frame rearrangements only. Some clones are missing; in checked studies, unresolved V genes explain under half, and the rest has no known cause. The sample table lists more than 150,000 clones, roughly four fifths of them with a count of one. The top ten hold approximately 1.5% of the sample. The source material was PBMCs. Receptors were obtained from a man between 40 and 49 years old in good health and CMV-seronegative.

The chain couples TRBV27 to TRBJ2-1, with 10 bases lining up with TRBD2. The CDR3 has 14 residues. Germline V gene sequence: CDR1 MNHEY, CDR2 SMNVEV (reference sequence). CDR3 DNA: TGTGCTAGCTGCACTAGCGGGGTATACAATGAGCAGTTCTTC. It yields the protein CASCTSGVYNEQFF.

V is TRBV2 and J is TRBJ2-7; a possible D gene is TRBD1 (6 bases). The CDR3 consists of 13 residues. The V end was cut by 6 bases, the J end by 4 bases, with 13 bases between. The V gene's germline CDR1 is SNHLY and CDR2 FYNNEI. DNA for the CDR3: TGTGCCAGCAGATCAGGGGATGGGTACGAGCAGTACTTC. It specifies CASRSGDGYEQYF.

The V call is TRBV5-6, the J call TRBJ2-1; perhaps TRBD2 as D (5 bases). V shed 2 bases and J shed 9 bases, with 15 bases lying between them. In germline, CDR1 is SGHDT, CDR2 YYEEEE. The CDR3 is 14 residues long. CDR3 in amino acids: CASSFSRRNGEQFF. The CDR3 DNA reads as TGTGCCAGCAGCTTCTCACGGAGGAACGGTGAGCAGTTCTTC.

The chain combines TRBV7-9 with TRBJ2-1; D unresolved. The CDR3 spans 11 residues. The V end lost 2 bases, the J end lost 10 bases, and 6 bases lay between the germline ends. CDR1 is SEHNR, CDR2 FQNEAQ, per germline (reference sequence). CDR3 sequence: CASSLMREQFF. The CDR3 nucleotides read TGTGCCAGCAGCTTAATGCGGGAGCAGTTCTTC.

The rearrangement links TRBV7-6 to TRBJ2-2; D is uncertain. The germline V gene encodes CDR1 SGHVS and CDR2 FNYEAQ. The V and J ends lost 5 bases and 6 bases respectively, with 10 bases between them. The CDR3 runs to 13 residues. For the CDR3, the DNA is TGTGCCAGCAGCCCGGTAGGAGCCGGGGAGCTGTTTTTT. It translates to CASSPVGAGELFF.

The V gene is TRBV28, the J gene TRBJ2-1; weak D call: TRBD2 (6 bases). CDR1 is MDHEN and CDR2 is SYDVKM in the germline V gene. This CDR3 comprises 14 residues. Trimming shortened V by 2 bases and J by 5 bases, and 10 bases separated the two germline ends. The CDR3 sequence: CASSLAGSNNEQFF. CDR3 bases: TGTGCCAGCAGTTTAGCGGGATCCAACAATGAGCAGTTCTTC.

The rearrangement links TRBV7-2 to TRBJ2-7; TRBD1 is a possible D gene (5 bases). The ends were cut back, 5 bases at V and 4 bases at J, with 9 bases in the middle. The germline CDR1 and CDR2 sequences are SGHTA and FQGNSA. The CDR3 length is 12 residues. The CDR3 region is CASSPDKYEQYF. CDR3 in DNA: TGTGCCAGCAGCCCGGACAAGTACGAGCAGTACTTC. The full variable domain, rest sourced from reference TRBV7-2 and TRBJ2-7, is GAGVSQSPSNKVTEKGKDVELRCDPISGHTALYWYRQSLGQGLEFLIYFQGNSAPDKSGLPSDRFSAERTGGSVSTLTIQRTQQEDSAVYLCASSPDKYEQYFGPGTRLTVT.

The CDR3: CASSTNRGLNQPQHF. As DNA, the CDR3 is TGTGCCAGCAGTACCAACAGGGGTCTCAATCAGCCCCAGCATTTT. The J gene is TRBJ1-5, the V gene TRBV27, with 7 bases fitting TRBD1. The germline CDR1 and CDR2 sequences are MNHEY and SMNVEV (reference sequence). CDR3 length equals 15 residues. The junction had 7 bases not matched to a gene; V was cut back by 5 bases and J by 3 bases.

The J gene is TRBJ2-3, the V gene TRBV7-2; no definite D call. The CDR3 runs to 14 residues. Germline lookup yields CDR1 SGHTA and CDR2 FQGNSA. The germline V and J ends were trimmed by 1 base and 4 bases, with 9 bases remaining between them. CDR3 sequence reads: CASSLGLLADTQYF. CDR3 DNA sequence: TGTGCCAGCAGCTTAGGACTCCTGGCAGATACGCAGTATTTT.

This clone was detected only a few times. This chain connects TRBV7-2 to TRBJ2-4, with TRBD2 identical over 7 bases. The J segment lost 2 bases and the V segment lost 8 bases, leaving 9 bases of the junction unmatched. The CDR3 is 15 residues long. Germline CDR1 SGHTA, CDR2 FQGNSA. The CDR3 DNA reads as TGTGCCAGCGGATCGGGCGGGAGCCCCAAAAACATTCAGTACTTC. Translation gives CASGSGGSPKNIQYF. Looking up the rest from reference TRBV7-2 and TRBJ2-4 gives the full variable domain: GAGVSQSPSNKVTEKGKDVELRCDPISGHTALYWYRQSLGQGLEFLIYFQGNSAPDKSGLPSDRFSAERTGGSVSTLTIQRTQQEDSAVYLCASGSGGSPKNIQYFGAGTRLSVL.